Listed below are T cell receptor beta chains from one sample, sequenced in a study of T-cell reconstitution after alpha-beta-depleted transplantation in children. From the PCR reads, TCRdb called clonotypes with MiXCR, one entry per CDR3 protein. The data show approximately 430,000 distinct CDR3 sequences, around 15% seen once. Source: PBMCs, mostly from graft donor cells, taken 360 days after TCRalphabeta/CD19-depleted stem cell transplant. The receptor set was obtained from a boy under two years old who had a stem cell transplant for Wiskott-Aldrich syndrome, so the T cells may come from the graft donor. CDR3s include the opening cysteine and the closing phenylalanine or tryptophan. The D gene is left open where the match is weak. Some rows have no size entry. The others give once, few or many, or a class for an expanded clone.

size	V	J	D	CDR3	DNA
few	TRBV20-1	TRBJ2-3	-	CSASGIEPTPLTITDTQYF	TGCAGTGCTAGCGGAATTGAGCCGACTCCTCTTACAATCACAGATACGCAGTATTTT
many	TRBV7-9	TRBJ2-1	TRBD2	CASRPGLAAYNEQFF	TGTGCCAGCAGACCCGGACTAGCGGCCTACAATGAGCAGTTCTTC
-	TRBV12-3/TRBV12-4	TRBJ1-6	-	CASSFDGESYNSPLHF	TGTGCCAGCAGTTTTGATGGGGAGTCCTATAATTCACCCCTCCACTTT
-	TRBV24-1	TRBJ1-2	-	CATSDLHGYGYTF	TGTGCCACCAGTGATTTGCACGGCTATGGCTACACCTTC
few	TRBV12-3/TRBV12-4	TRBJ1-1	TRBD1	CASSRDRVHLNTEAFF	TGTGCCAGCAGTCGGGACAGGGTCCACTTGAACACTGAAGCTTTCTTT
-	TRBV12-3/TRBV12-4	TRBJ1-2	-	CASSADILLGYTF	TGTGCCAGCAGTGCCGACATCCTCCTTGGCTACACCTTC
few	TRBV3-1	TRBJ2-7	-	CASSHLQGPGAHYEQYF	TGTGCCAGCAGCCATCTCCAGGGCCCCGGGGCTCACTACGAGCAGTACTTC
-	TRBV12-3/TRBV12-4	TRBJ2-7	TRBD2	CASSPVLARYYEQYF	TGTGCCAGCAGCCCGGTACTAGCGAGATACTACGAGCAGTACTTC
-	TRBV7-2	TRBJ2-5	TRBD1	CASSLEGQGHQETQYF	TGTGCCAGCAGCTTAGAAGGACAGGGGCATCAGGAGACCCAGTACTTC
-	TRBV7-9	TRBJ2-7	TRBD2	CASSLWTRSPEQYF	TGTGCCAGCAGCTTATGGACTAGGAGCCCCGAGCAGTACTTC
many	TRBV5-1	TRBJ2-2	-	CASSSRVPTGELFF	TGCGCCAGCAGCTCTCGGGTCCCCACCGGGGAGCTGTTTTTT
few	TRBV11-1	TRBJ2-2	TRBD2	CASTLVYWLAGDSNTGELFF	TGTGCCAGCACCTTGGTCTATTGGCTAGCGGGCGATTCGAACACCGGGGAGCTGTTTTTT
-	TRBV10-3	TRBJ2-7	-	CAIRALGNYEQYF	TGTGCCATCAGAGCCTTAGGCAACTACGAGCAGTACTTC
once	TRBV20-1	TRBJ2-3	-	CSAAPSTDTQYF	TGCAGTGCTGCCCCTAGCACAGATACGCAGTATTTT
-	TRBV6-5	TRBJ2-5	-	CASSYSSRAGETQYF	TGTGCCAGCAGTTACTCATCCAGGGCGGGCGAGACCCAGTACTTC
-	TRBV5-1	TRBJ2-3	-	CASTSASVPTDTQYF	TGCGCCAGCACCTCCGCCAGTGTTCCCACAGATACGCAGTATTTT
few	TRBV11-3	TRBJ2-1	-	CASSPRAVIYNEQFF	TGTGCCAGCAGCCCCCGGGCGGTGATCTACAATGAGCAGTTCTTC
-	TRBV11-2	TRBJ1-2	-	CASRVSNYGYTF	TGTGCCAGCAGGGTCTCAAACTATGGCTACACCTTC
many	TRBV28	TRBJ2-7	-	CASSPRGYYEQYF	TGTGCCAGCAGTCCAAGAGGCTACTACGAGCAGTACTTC
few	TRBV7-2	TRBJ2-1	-	CASSPGLRRGGGNEQFF	TGTGCCAGCAGCCCGGGACTGAGGAGGGGGGGAGGCAATGAGCAGTTCTTC
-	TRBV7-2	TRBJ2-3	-	CASSLAKDRRGTDTQYF	TGTGCCAGCAGCTTAGCGAAAGACAGGAGGGGCACAGATACGCAGTATTTT
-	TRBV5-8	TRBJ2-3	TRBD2	CASSLGRGGKDTQYF	TGTGCCAGCAGCTTGGGGCGGGGGGGCAAGGATACGCAGTATTTT
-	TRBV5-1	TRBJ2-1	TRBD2	CASSTTSANNEQFF	TGCGCCAGCAGCACGACTAGCGCCAACAATGAGCAGTTCTTC
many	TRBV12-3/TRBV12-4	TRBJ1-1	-	CASSLELNTEAFF	TGTGCCAGCAGCTTAGAATTGAACACTGAAGCTTTCTTT
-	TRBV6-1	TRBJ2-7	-	CASSERDMYEQYF	TGTGCCAGCAGTGAAAGGGACATGTACGAGCAGTACTTC
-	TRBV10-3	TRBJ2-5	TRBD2	CAISGGLAGQETQYF	TGTGCCATCAGTGGGGGACTAGCGGGGCAAGAGACCCAGTACTTC
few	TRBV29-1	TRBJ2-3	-	CSVGTVFTDTQYF	TGCAGCGTTGGAACAGTTTTCACAGATACGCAGTATTTT
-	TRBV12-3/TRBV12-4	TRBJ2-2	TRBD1	CASSPRTGLNTGELFF	TGTGCCAGCAGTCCCCGGACAGGACTTAACACCGGGGAGCTGTTTTTT
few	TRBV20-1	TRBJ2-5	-	CSAEGTETQYF	TGCAGTGCTGAGGGTACAGAGACCCAGTACTTC
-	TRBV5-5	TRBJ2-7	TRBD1	CASSWGQGVYEQYF	TGTGCCAGCAGCTGGGGACAGGGGGTCTACGAGCAGTACTTC
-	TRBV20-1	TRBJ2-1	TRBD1	CSARDRGPLDNEQFF	TGCAGTGCTAGGGACAGGGGGCCCCTTGACAATGAGCAGTTCTTC
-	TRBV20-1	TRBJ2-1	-	CSARAKFDEQFF	TGCAGTGCTAGGGCCAAATTCGATGAGCAGTTCTTC
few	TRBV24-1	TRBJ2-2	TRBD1	CATSDIRQGATGELFF	TGTGCCACCAGTGATATCCGACAGGGCGCAACCGGGGAGCTGTTTTTT
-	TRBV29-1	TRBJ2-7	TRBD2	CSVSPTSVPYEQYF	TGCAGCGTTTCCCCGACTAGCGTACCCTACGAGCAGTACTTC
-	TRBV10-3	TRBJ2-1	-	CAISGAVSNEQFF	TGTGCCATCAGTGGGGCGGTCTCGAACGAGCAGTTCTTC
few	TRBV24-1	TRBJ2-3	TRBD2	CATSDPGLELTDTQYF	TGTGCCACCAGTGACCCGGGACTAGAACTCACAGATACGCAGTATTTT
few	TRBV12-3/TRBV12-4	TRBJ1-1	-	CASRRRGGTEAFF	TGTGCCAGCCGCAGGAGGGGAGGCACTGAAGCTTTCTTT